This passage covers 18 T cell receptor beta chains from one sample sequenced in a study of T cells after yellow fever vaccination (dated by TCRdb to between 2019 and 2020). According to the study, the label for this sample's treatment or condition signals: live attenuated yellow fever vaccine strain. Libraries were prepared through 5' RACE. The run used an Illumina NovaSeq 6000. The public sequencing data were trimmed at Q25 with fastp and processed into clonotypes with MiXCR by TCRdb, which kept only in-frame beta chains. Duplicate CDR3 protein sequences are folded into a single record with the most common DNA and genes. For this sample the table gives about 340,000 distinct CDR3 sequences, of which roughly an eighth were detected only once. Jointly, the top ten make up roughly 3.1% of the sample. This material consisted of CD4+ T cells sorted from PBMCs, taken 15 days after the yellow fever booster vaccination. These receptors were obtained from a man aged 18 to 30 who received the YFV17D yellow fever vaccine.

This clonotype was seen a handful of times. The CDR3 DNA follows: TGCGCCAGCAGCCAAGAAGGAACCGGCGGGGAGACCCAGTACTTC. It is translated as CASSQEGTGGETQYF. The V and J genes are TRBV4-3 and TRBJ2-5, with D possibly TRBD2 on 5 matching bases. Trimming removed 0 bases from V and 5 bases from J, with 13 bases in between. The V gene's germline CDR1 is LGHNA and CDR2 YSLEER. CDR3 length: 15 amino acids.

This clonotype came up a few times. The chain recombines TRBV12-3 or TRBV12-4 with TRBJ1-5; D is unresolved. Between the trimmed V and J ends, which lost 5 bases and 3 bases, there was a span of 14 bases. The CDR3 is 15 residues long. Written as DNA, the CDR3 is TGTGCCAGCAGTCTAGGGTCGGTGAACAATCAGCCCCAGCATTTT. Amino acid sequence: CASSLGSVNNQPQHF.

This clonotype was found once. CDR3: CASSLGRLGRTEAFF. The CDR3 DNA sequence: TGTGCCAGCAGTTTGGGGAGACTAGGGCGGACTGAAGCTTTCTTT. The V and J genes are TRBV27 and TRBJ1-1; D ambiguous. Trimming took 3 bases from V and 5 from J, leaving 16 bases between them. CDR1 and CDR2 from the germline V gene are MNHEY and SMNVEV (reference sequence). The CDR3 loop spans 15 amino acids.

This clonotype has more than one count but fewer than ten. The chain uses TRBV7-2 and TRBJ1-2; 7 bases map to TRBD1. The germline CDR1 and CDR2 sequences are SGHTA and FQGNSA. This CDR3 contains 16 residues. The V and J ends lost 1 base and 4 bases, in that order; junction bases with no gene match: 9. The CDR3 DNA is TGTGCCAGCAGCTTAGTGTCAGGGGGGCGCGGCTATGGCTACACCTTC. Translation gives CASSLVSGGRGYGYTF.

A few counts support this clonotype. The CDR3 DNA reads as TGTGCCAGCACCTACCGGGACAAAGCTAACTATGGCTACACCTTC. It codes for CASTYRDKANYGYTF. The genes are TRBV12-3 or TRBV12-4 and TRBJ1-2, with D perhaps matching TRBD1 (6 bases). V was trimmed by 7 bases and J by 0 bases, leaving 15 bases between them. CDR3 size: 15 residues.

The chain has TRBV10-3 and TRBJ2-6; TRBD1 agrees at 7 bases. The J segment lost 1 base and the V segment lost 5 bases, leaving 8 bases of the junction unmatched. From germline, CDR1 is ENHRY and CDR2 SYGVKD. The CDR3 is made up of 17 amino acids. CDR3 amino acids: CAISTGQLFSGANVLTF. DNA for the CDR3: TGTGCCATCAGTACGGGACAGCTTTTTTCTGGGGCCAACGTCCTGACTTTC.

This chain joins TRBV4-2 and TRBJ2-1; D remains ambiguous. From germline, CDR1 is LGHNA and CDR2 YNFKEQ. The CDR3 has 17 amino acids. V dropped 0 bases and J dropped 0 bases, with 12 bases sitting between them. CDR3 nucleotide sequence: TGTGCCAGCAGCCAAGAGCCCCACTTTAGCTCCTACAATGAGCAGTTCTTC. Translated, it gives CASSQEPHFSSYNEQFF.

The CDR3 DNA is TGTGCCAGCAGGACCCCAACAGGGAATCGCTACACCTTC. This gives the protein CASRTPTGNRYTF. This chain joins TRBV7-2 and TRBJ1-2; TRBD1 might be the D (6 bases). In germline, CDR1 is SGHTA, CDR2 FQGNSA. The CDR3 has 13 amino acids. Trimming stripped 6 bases from V and 9 bases from J, with 17 bases between.

V usage is TRBV7-2 and J usage is TRBJ2-7; TRBD1 agrees at 9 bases. The length of the CDR3 is 15 residues. V was pared by 3 bases and J by 3 bases, with 6 bases of the junction left unmatched. Germline loops: CDR1 SGHTA, CDR2 FQGNSA. CDR3: CASSFSSGQGYEQYF. In nucleotides, the CDR3 is TGTGCCAGCAGCTTCAGTTCGGGACAGGGCTACGAGCAGTACTTC.

The chain is built from TRBV9 and TRBJ2-3; the D gene is possibly TRBD1 (5 bases). The CDR3 totals 18 residues. Looked up from germline, CDR1 is SGDLS and CDR2 is YYNGEE. Trimming stripped 0 bases from V and 4 bases from J, with 21 bases between. CDR3 bases: TGTGCCAGCAGCGTAGCTTCGGGTTCGGGCAGGGCGGCAGATACGCAGTATTTT. The encoded protein is CASSVASGSGRAADTQYF.

This clonotype was found a few times. The rearrangement links TRBV4-1 to TRBJ1-1; tentatively, D is TRBD1 (6 bases). The germline V and J ends were trimmed by 4 bases and 5 bases, with 17 bases remaining between them. The CDR3 runs 15 residues. CDR1 MGHRA and CDR2 YSYEKL come from the germline V gene. CDR3 bases: TGCGCCAGCAGCCTAAGTAGGGGGGGTCTAACTGAAGCTTTCTTT. Translation: CASSLSRGGLTEAFF.

This clonotype has only a few counts. J is TRBJ2-6 and V is TRBV5-1; D call uncertain. The length of the CDR3 is 16 residues. The germline CDR1 and CDR2 sequences are SGHRS and YFSETQ. The germline V and J ends were trimmed by 0 bases and 4 bases, with 11 bases remaining between them. The CDR3 bases are TGCGCCAGCAGCTTGGATCTGCGACGCGGGGCCAACGTCCTGACTTTC. This translates into CASSLDLRRGANVLTF.

In this sample, this clonotype turned up many times. The J gene is TRBJ2-3, the V gene TRBV11-2; D ambiguous. Germline V lookup: CDR1 SGHAT, CDR2 FQNNGV. Between the trimmed V and J ends, which lost 6 bases and 3 bases, there was a span of 7 bases. CDR3 length: 12 amino acids. Written as DNA, the CDR3 is TGTGCCAGCAGAGACCGAACAGATACGCAGTATTTT. This translates into CASRDRTDTQYF.

The V and J genes are TRBV29-1 and TRBJ1-2; maybe TRBD1 (5 bases). Per germline, CDR1 SQVTM and CDR2 ANQGSEA. V shed 4 bases and J shed 3 bases, with 12 bases lying between them. The CDR3 length is 13 residues. The CDR3 is CSVALGTHYGYTF. CDR3 nucleotide sequence: TGCAGCGTTGCCCTGGGGACCCACTATGGCTACACCTTC.

This clonotype was detected only a few times. The rearrangement uses TRBV5-1 and TRBJ1-5, with D uncertain. Germline V gives CDR1 SGHRS, CDR2 YFSETQ. V was shortened by 0 bases and J by 0 bases, with 7 bases between the two germline ends. The CDR3 contains 15 residues. CDR3 bases: TGCGCCAGCAGCTTGGATACAGCTAGCAATCAGCCCCAGCATTTT. Its translation is CASSLDTASNQPQHF.

The genes are TRBV18 and TRBJ1-5; unclear D gene. The CDR3 is 13 amino acids. V shed 6 bases and J shed 3 bases, with 9 bases lying between them. Germline V CDR1 and CDR2: KGHSH, LQKENI. DNA for the CDR3: TGTGCCAGCTCGGAGCGTACCAATCAGCCCCAGCATTTT. This gives the protein CASSERTNQPQHF.

This clonotype has more than one count but fewer than ten. The chain couples TRBV6-5 to TRBJ1-2, with 7 bases aligning to TRBD1. This CDR3 has 16 amino acids. Trimming at V came to 5 bases and at J to 5 bases, leaving 14 bases not matched to a gene. The germline CDR1 and CDR2 sequences are MNHEY and SVGAGI. The CDR3 loop is CASSRGTGAPSYGYTF. As DNA, the CDR3 is TGTGCCAGCAGTCGCGGTACAGGGGCCCCTAGTTATGGCTACACCTTC.

This chain joins TRBV19 and TRBJ2-5; 9 nucleotides agree with TRBD1. The ends lost 8 bases at V and 2 bases at J; junction bases unmatched: 0. Germline loops: CDR1 LNHDA, CDR2 SQIVND (reference sequence). This CDR3 has 12 amino acids. CDR3 region: CASGTGQETQYF. The CDR3 region has the DNA TGTGCCAGTGGGACAGGGCAAGAGACCCAGTACTTC.